The rows below give T cell receptor beta chains drawn from one sample of a study of shared clonotypes between healthy human individuals. TCRdb's table, derived via immunoSEQ multiplex PCR, lists solely in-frame clones and lacks some. The profile shows around 980,000 clones, approximately 80% of them singletons. The sequenced sample consisted of memory CD4+ T cells from PBMCs. The receptors derive from a man in his late teens or twenties in good health. Some clones in this sample may be carry-over from other donors' samples. Each CDR3 is given with its conserved first and last residue. A D gene is named only where the DNA matches it firmly. Some rows have no size entry. The others give once, few or many, or a class for an expanded clone.

>TRBV9|-|TRBD1|TRBJ1-4
CASRPTGVDNEKLFF
TGTGCCAGCAGGCCCACAGGGGTCGATAATGAAAAACTGTTTTTT
>TRBV5-1|-|TRBD1|TRBJ1-1
CASNTQGDTEAFF
TGCGCCAGCAACACACAGGGGGACACTGAAGCTTTCTTT
>TRBV6-5|-|-|TRBJ2-7
CASSSKYEQYF
TGTGCCAGCAGTTCAAAATACGAGCAGTACTTC
>TRBV2|few|-|TRBJ1-1
CAPRQGLNTEAFF
TGTGCCCCCCGTCAGGGTTTGAACACTGAAGCTTTCTTT
>TRBV30|once|TRBD1|TRBJ1-2
CAWSVIRPGQGLRNYGYTF
TGTGCCTGGAGTGTCATAAGACCGGGACAGGGCCTGCGTAACTATGGCTACACCTTC
>TRBV27|-|-|TRBJ1-3
CASSFQVSSGNTIYF
TGTGCCAGCAGTTTCCAGGTCAGCTCTGGAAACACCATATATTTT
>TRBV7-6|-|TRBD2|TRBJ2-1
CASSGPSGSPYNEQFF
TGTGCCAGCAGCGGACCAAGCGGGAGCCCCTACAATGAGCAGTTCTTC
>TRBV11-2|-|TRBD2|TRBJ2-5
CASSLDLGSGQKETQYF
TGTGCCAGCAGCTTAGATCTTGGTAGCGGGCAAAAAGAGACCCAGTACTTC
>TRBV5-6|-|TRBD2|TRBJ2-5
CASSSRLAAQETQYF
TGTGCCAGCAGCTCCAGACTAGCGGCACAAGAGACCCAGTACTTC
>TRBV4-2|few|-|TRBJ2-3
CASSQVRGHTDTQYF
TGTGCCAGCAGCCAAGTTCGGGGGCACACAGATACGCAGTATTTT
>TRBV6-1|few|-|TRBJ1-5
CASRSPLLPGTQHF
TGTGCCAGCAGATCCCCGTTGCTGCCTGGGACCCAGCATTTT
>TRBV25-1|-|-|TRBJ1-1
CASSEYGGNTNAFF
TGTGCCAGCAGTGAATATGGTGGGAACACTAATGCTTTCTTT
>TRBV5-1|many|-|TRBJ1-5
CASSYGGLGQPQHF
TGCGCCAGCAGCTATGGGGGGCTGGGTCAGCCCCAGCATTTT
>TRBV4-1|-|TRBD1|TRBJ1-2
CASSQADRGLYGYTF
TGCGCCAGCAGCCAGGCGGACAGGGGGCTTTATGGCTACACCTTC
>TRBV5-1|-|-|TRBJ1-2
CASSPDSNYGYTF
TGCGCCAGCAGCCCCGACAGCAACTATGGCTACACCTTC
>TRBV28|-|TRBD1|TRBJ1-3
CASSSGGSGNTIYF
TGTGCCAGCTCGTCAGGGGGCTCTGGAAACACCATATATTTT
>TRBV28|-|-|TRBJ1-5
CASSFSKGPGQPQHF
TGTGCCAGCAGTTTTTCTAAGGGCCCGGGTCAGCCCCAGCATTTT
>TRBV10-2|many|TRBD2|TRBJ2-5
CASRDSGGVTQYF
TGCGCCAGCAGGGACTCGGGGGGGGTGACCCAGTACTTC
>TRBV5-4|many|TRBD2|TRBJ2-7
CASSLSGTYEQYF
TGTGCCAGCAGTCTTAGCGGGACCTACGAGCAGTACTTC
>TRBV11-2|-|TRBD2|TRBJ2-2
CASSLRAGASGELFF
TGTGCCAGCAGCCTCCGAGCGGGAGCGTCCGGGGAGCTGTTTTTT
>TRBV6-1|-|TRBD1|TRBJ2-2
CASRATGNHGELFF
TGTGCCAGCAGGGCGACAGGGAATCACGGGGAGCTGTTTTTT
>TRBV29-1|-|-|TRBJ1-2
CSVEGGPQDYGYTF
TGCAGCGTTGAGGGGGGGCCTCAGGACTATGGCTACACCTTC
>TRBV5-1|-|-|TRBJ1-4
CASSLGPVSNEKLFF
TGCGCCAGCAGCTTGGGTCCAGTTTCCAATGAAAAACTGTTTTTT
>TRBV6-6|many|-|TRBJ2-7
CASRLSYEQYF
TGTGCCAGCAGGCTGTCCTACGAGCAGTACTTC
>TRBV5-4|-|-|TRBJ1-1
CASSLGGAAGGTEAFF
TGTGCCAGCAGCTTGGGGGGCGCGGCTGGCGGCACTGAAGCTTTCTTT
>TRBV27|many|TRBD1|TRBJ1-2
CASKDRVDGYTF
TGTGCCAGCAAGGACAGGGTGGATGGCTACACCTTC
>TRBV19|-|TRBD1|TRBJ1-5
CASKGQGRQPQHF
TGTGCCAGTAAGGGACAGGGAAGACAGCCCCAGCATTTT
>TRBV6-6|-|TRBD2|TRBJ2-2
CASSSAGLNTGELFF
TGTGCCAGCAGTTCAGCGGGGCTTAACACCGGGGAGCTGTTTTTT